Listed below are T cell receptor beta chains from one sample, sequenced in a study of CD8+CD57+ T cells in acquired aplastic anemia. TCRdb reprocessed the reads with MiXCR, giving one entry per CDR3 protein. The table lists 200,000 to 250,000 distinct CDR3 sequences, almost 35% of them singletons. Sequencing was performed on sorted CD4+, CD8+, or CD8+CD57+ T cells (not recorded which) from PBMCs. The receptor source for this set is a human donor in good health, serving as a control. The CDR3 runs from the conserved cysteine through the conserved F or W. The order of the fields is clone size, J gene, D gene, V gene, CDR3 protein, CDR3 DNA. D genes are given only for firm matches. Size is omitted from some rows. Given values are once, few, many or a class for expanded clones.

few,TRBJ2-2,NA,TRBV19,CASRQTPQIGTGELFF,TGTGCCAGTCGCCAAACCCCACAGATAGGGACCGGGGAGCTGTTTTTT
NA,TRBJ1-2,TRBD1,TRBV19,CASSRDRLYGYTF,TGTGCCAGTAGTCGGGACAGGCTCTATGGCTACACCTTC
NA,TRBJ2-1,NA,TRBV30,CACPRGDTYNEQFF,TGTGCCTGCCCCCGTGGGGATACCTACAATGAGCAGTTCTTC
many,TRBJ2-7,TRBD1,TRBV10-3,CATQWTGGIYEQYF,TGTGCCACCCAGTGGACAGGGGGCATCTACGAGCAGTACTTC
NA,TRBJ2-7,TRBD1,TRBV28,CASSLHRQGAQEQYF,TGTGCCAGCAGTCTCCACCGACAGGGGGCGCAAGAGCAGTACTTC
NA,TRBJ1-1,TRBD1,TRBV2,CASSLSVRDRNTEAFF,TGTGCCAGCAGTTTATCGGTCCGGGACAGGAACACTGAAGCTTTCTTT
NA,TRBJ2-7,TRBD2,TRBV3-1,CASSLSSGGAYEQYF,TGTGCCAGCAGCCTATCTAGCGGGGGGGCCTACGAGCAGTACTTC
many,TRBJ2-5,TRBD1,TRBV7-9,CASSFRGLLKETQYF,TGTGCCAGCAGCTTCAGGGGGTTGCTTAAGGAGACCCAGTACTTC
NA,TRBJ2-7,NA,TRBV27,CASRPLMDRSHSYEQYF,TGTGCCAGCAGACCATTGATGGACCGCTCCCACTCCTACGAGCAGTACTTC
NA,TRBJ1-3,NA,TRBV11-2,CASSPRGRRGNTIYF,TGTGCCAGCAGCCCGCGGGGGCGAAGGGGAAACACCATATATTTT
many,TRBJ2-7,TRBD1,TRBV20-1,CSARPGGYEQYF,TGCAGTGCTAGGCCAGGGGGCTACGAGCAGTACTTC
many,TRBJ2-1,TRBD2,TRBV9,CASSVILGGTDEQFF,TGTGCCAGCAGCGTAATTCTCGGGGGGACGGATGAGCAGTTCTTC
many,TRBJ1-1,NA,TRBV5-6,CASSFTSRATEAFF,TGTGCCAGCAGCTTTACGTCCAGGGCCACTGAAGCTTTCTTT
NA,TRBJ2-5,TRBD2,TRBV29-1,CSAGGGYQQTQYF,TGCAGCGCCGGCGGGGGATACCAACAGACCCAGTACTTC
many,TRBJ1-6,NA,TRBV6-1,CASSERTNSPLHF,TGTGCCAGCAGTGAACGTACTAATTCACCCCTCCACTTT
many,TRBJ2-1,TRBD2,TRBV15,CATSRGVAGIYNEQFF,TGTGCCACCAGCAGGGGGGTAGCGGGAATCTACAATGAGCAGTTCTTC
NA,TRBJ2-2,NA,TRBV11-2,CASSYPTGITYLELFF,TGTGCCAGCAGCTACCCTACCGGGATTACATACTTGGAGCTGTTTTTT
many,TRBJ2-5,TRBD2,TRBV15,CATSSGTSGRLLMYQETQYF,TGTGCCACCAGCAGTGGGACTAGCGGGAGGCTCCTTATGTACCAAGAGACCCAGTACTTC
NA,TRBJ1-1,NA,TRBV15,CATSREGRNTEAFF,TGTGCCACCAGCAGGGAGGGTCGGAACACTGAAGCTTTCTTT
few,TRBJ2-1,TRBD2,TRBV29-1,CSVGSAGGSYNEQFF,TGCAGCGTAGGCTCGGCGGGGGGGTCCTACAATGAGCAGTTCTTC
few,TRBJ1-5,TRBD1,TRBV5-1,CASRGDRVGQPQHF,TGCGCCAGCCGGGGGGACAGGGTTGGACAGCCCCAGCATTTT
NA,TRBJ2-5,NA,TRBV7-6,CASSSLGSPQETQYF,TGTGCCAGCAGCTCCCTTGGTAGCCCCCAAGAGACCCAGTACTTC
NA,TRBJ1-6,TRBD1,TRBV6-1,CACSGQENSPLHF,TGTGCCTGCAGTGGACAGGAGAATTCACCCCTCCACTTT
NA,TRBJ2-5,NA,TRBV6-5,CASSYSGRSQETQYF,TGTGCCAGCAGTTACTCGGGACGGAGCCAAGAGACCCAGTACTTC
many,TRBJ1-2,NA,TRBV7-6,CASSRSEEGGVYGYTF,TGTGCCAGCAGCCGTTCGGAGGAAGGGGGTGTCTATGGCTACACCTTC